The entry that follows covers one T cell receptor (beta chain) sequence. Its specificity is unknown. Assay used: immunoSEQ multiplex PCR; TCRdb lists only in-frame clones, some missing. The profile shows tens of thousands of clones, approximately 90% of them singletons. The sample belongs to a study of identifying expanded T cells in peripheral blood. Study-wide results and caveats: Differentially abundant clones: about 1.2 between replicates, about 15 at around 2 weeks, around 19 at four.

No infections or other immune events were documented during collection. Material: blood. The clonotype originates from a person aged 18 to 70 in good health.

The CDR3, as DNA: TGTGCCAGCAGTGAAGGCTTAGGTCCGGACAGGGGGCCCTACGAGCAGTACTTC. It codes for CASSEGLGPDRGPYEQYF. This chain connects TRBV6-1 to TRBJ2-7, with TRBD1 matching 11 bases. CDR3 length: 18 residues. Germline CDR1 MNHNS, CDR2 SASEGT. V trimming: 1 base; J trimming: 2 bases; junction bases outside the gene matches: 10.